What follows are 28 T cell receptor beta chains derived from one specimen sequenced in a study of T cell responses to AZD1222 COVID-19 vaccine (dated by TCRdb to the early 2020s). Sample time point, as interpreted from the label and publication: baseline before first vaccination. The library was obtained by the immunoSEQ multiplex PCR assay. Drawn from immuneACCESS, this table holds only the in-frame rearrangements with V and J called that TCRdb kept. Clones are partly lost; checked studies trace under half to an unresolved V gene and leave the rest unexplained. The sample table lists 75,000 to 100,000 clones, around 94% of them with a count of one. The ten largest make up roughly 13% of the sample. This material consisted of peripheral blood, taken on day 0 of AZD1222 vaccination. Every receptor here comes from an adult in good health.

This clone was detected once. The V and J genes are TRBV2 and TRBJ1-6; D is possibly TRBD1 (6 bases). This CDR3 is 13 amino acids long. Trimming pared 3 bases from V and 9 bases from J, leaving 9 bases between. Per germline, CDR1 SNHLY and CDR2 FYNNEI. This chain's CDR3 is CASSEEGGSPLHF. DNA for the CDR3: TGTGCCAGCAGTGAGGAGGGGGGTTCACCCCTCCACTTT.

V gene TRBV7-9 combines with J gene TRBJ2-1; no reliable D call. Trimming stripped 0 bases from V and 0 bases from J, with 9 bases between. CDR1 and CDR2 from the germline V gene are SEHNR and FQNEAQ (reference sequence). The CDR3 is 16 amino acids. CDR3 in DNA: TGTGCCAGCAGCTTAGCGAAGGCAAGCTCCTACAATGAGCAGTTCTTC. It yields the protein CASSLAKASSYNEQFF.

V is TRBV30 and J is TRBJ2-2; no firm D call. There are 12 residues in the CDR3. Germline loops: CDR1 GTSNPN, CDR2 SVGIG (reference sequence). Trimming left V 4 bases short and J 7 bases short, with 10 bases between. The CDR3 DNA follows: TGTGCCTGGACCCGAGAAGTCGGGGAGCTGTTTTTT. Translating it yields CAWTREVGELFF.

The J gene is TRBJ1-1, the V gene TRBV29-1, with a possible D match to TRBD1 (5 bases). CDR1 is SQVTM, CDR2 ANQGSEA, per germline. CDR3 length: 15 amino acids. V gave up 4 bases and J gave up 0 bases, with 15 bases separating them. The CDR3: CSVGKGTSMNTEAFF. CDR3 bases: TGCAGCGTTGGTAAGGGGACTTCAATGAACACTGAAGCTTTCTTT.

The chain uses TRBV10-1 and TRBJ2-7; D possibly corresponds to TRBD2 (6 bases). The V end lost 6 bases, the J end lost 3 bases, and 12 bases lay between the germline ends. The CDR3 covers 13 residues. The V gene's germline CDR1 is WNHNN and CDR2 SYGVQD (reference sequence). The CDR3 DNA reads as TGCGCCAGCAGCCGGCGGGACGGCTACGAGCAGTACTTC. It yields the protein CASSRRDGYEQYF.

The chain joins TRBV27 to TRBJ1-2; the D gene is possibly TRBD1 (6 bases). Germline lookup yields CDR1 MNHEY and CDR2 SMNVEV (reference sequence). Deletions cut 4 bases from V and 8 bases from J, with 14 bases between. This CDR3 has 13 amino acids. CDR3 sequence: CASSYSGAGGYTF. CDR3 nucleotides: TGTGCCAGCAGTTATTCGGGGGCGGGGGGCTACACCTTC.

The chain is built from TRBV24-1 and TRBJ2-3; 15 bases align to TRBD2. V dropped 6 bases and J dropped 4; count of bases not matched to a gene: 4. CDR3 length: 16 amino acids. Germline V gene sequence: CDR1 KGHDR, CDR2 SFDVKD. In nucleotides, the CDR3 is TGTGCCACCAGTCCGGGACTAGCGGGGGGAGCAGATACGCAGTATTTT. Its protein product is CATSPGLAGGADTQYF.

This chain joins TRBV2 and TRBJ1-2; the D is unclear. The germline gives CDR1 SNHLY, CDR2 FYNNEI. V gave up 7 bases and J gave up 8 bases, with 14 bases separating them. The CDR3 consists of 12 residues. Here the CDR3 DNA reads TGTGCCAGCACCAAATCCTCGGCCGGCTACACCTTC. This encodes CASTKSSAGYTF.

The chain couples TRBV5-8 to TRBJ1-1, with 8 bases fitting TRBD1. The CDR3 totals 15 residues. Germline V gene lookup returns CDR1 SGHTS and CDR2 YDEGEE. Germline trimming cut 4 bases from V and 4 bases from J; bases unmatched to any gene: 9. CDR3 sequence (DNA): TGTGCCAGCAGCGACGGACAGGGCTTGGTCACTGAAGCTTTCTTT. It is translated as CASSDGQGLVTEAFF.

This sequence joins TRBV13 and TRBJ1-1; the match to TRBD1 covers 7 bases. Germline-derived CDR1 and CDR2 are PRHDT and FYEKMQ (reference sequence). Losses at the gene ends were 4 bases for V and 1 base for J; bases not matched to a gene: 3. The length of the CDR3 is 14 residues. DNA of the CDR3: TGTGCCAGCAGCTCGCGACAGGGGAACACTGAAGCTTTCTTT. Protein sequence: CASSSRQGNTEAFF. Filled out from reference TRBV13 and TRBJ1-1, the complete variable domain reads AAGVIQSPRHLIKEKRETATLKCYPIPRHDTVYWYQQGPGQDPQFLISFYEKMQSDKGSIPDRFSAQQFSDYHSELNMSSLELGDSALYFCASSSRQGNTEAFFGQGTRLTVV.

The chain recombines TRBV6-1 with TRBJ1-2, with D tentatively TRBD1 (6 bases). V was trimmed by 0 bases and J by 6 bases, leaving 8 bases between them. This CDR3 spans 13 amino acids. Germline CDR1 is MNHNS and CDR2 is SASEGT. CDR3 in amino acids: CASSEARTDGYTF. The CDR3 nucleotides are TGTGCCAGCAGTGAAGCCCGGACAGATGGCTACACCTTC.

The CDR3 region has the DNA TGCGCCAGCAGCTTCACCGACCCCACCTACGAGCAGTACTTC. Translating it yields CASSFTDPTYEQYF. The chain has TRBV5-1 and TRBJ2-7, with D unclear. The CDR3 loop spans 14 amino acids. The V gene lost 2 bases and the J gene lost 2 bases, with 11 bases spanning the gap. CDR1 SGHRS and CDR2 YFSETQ come from the germline V gene.

The CDR3 sequence is CASRFGRNYGYTF. The CDR3 region has the DNA TGTGCCAGCAGGTTCGGACGGAACTATGGCTACACCTTC. The chain recombines TRBV12-3 or TRBV12-4 with TRBJ1-2; no reliable D call. Trimming removed 6 bases from V and 2 bases from J, with 10 bases in between. This CDR3 has 13 amino acids.

The V gene is TRBV19, the J gene TRBJ1-1, with unresolved D. The CDR3 is 14 residues long. V was cut by 6 bases and J by 5 bases, with 16 bases left in between. Germline CDR1 and CDR2: LNHDA and SQIVND (reference sequence). DNA of the CDR3: TGTGCCAGTAGAGGAAATGGGTGGGGTACTGAAGCTTTCTTT. Encoded protein: CASRGNGWGTEAFF.

V usage is TRBV6-5 and J usage is TRBJ2-1; 11 bases fit TRBD2. The ends lost 0 bases at V and 10 bases at J; junction bases unmatched: 5. This CDR3 has 15 residues. Germline V gene lookup returns CDR1 MNHEY and CDR2 SVGAGI. The CDR3 here is CASSYSLASGREQFF. The CDR3, as DNA: TGTGCCAGCAGTTACTCGCTGGCTAGCGGGAGGGAGCAGTTCTTC.

The chain has TRBV9 and TRBJ2-3; D gene ambiguous. Germline lookup yields CDR1 SGDLS and CDR2 YYNGEE. V was shortened by 0 bases and J by 0 bases, with 11 bases between the two germline ends. The CDR3 contains 16 residues. The CDR3 loop reads CASSVEAATSTDTQYF. The CDR3 region has the DNA TGTGCCAGCAGCGTAGAGGCAGCTACCAGCACAGATACGCAGTATTTT.

This clone was found a few times. The gene calls are TRBV18 and TRBJ1-1; D unresolved. Germline loops: CDR1 KGHSH, CDR2 LQKENI. V was pared by 4 bases and J by 2 bases, with 11 bases between. The CDR3 sequence is 14 residues long. CDR3 sequence (DNA): TGTGCCAGCTCACGAGACCGACGAAACACTGAAGCTTTCTTT. Protein product: CASSRDRRNTEAFF.

The chain has TRBV5-6 and TRBJ1-6, with 8 bases matching TRBD1. The CDR3 is made up of 14 amino acids. V lost 3 bases to trimming and J lost 9 bases; unmatched junction nucleotides: 5. The germline V gene encodes CDR1 SGHDT and CDR2 YYEEEE. CDR3 DNA sequence: TGTGCCAGCAGCTCAGGGGGCTCGAGTTCACCCCTCCACTTT. Its translation: CASSSGGSSSPLHF.

This clone was recorded a few times. The chain has TRBV2 and TRBJ2-7; a weak D match, TRBD2 (5 bases). Trimming left V 11 bases short and J 0 bases short, with 20 bases between. This CDR3 spans 15 amino acids. Germline V gene sequence: CDR1 SNHLY, CDR2 FYNNEI. The CDR3 region has the DNA TGTGCCCTCCGAGGAGGACCTCGTAGCTCCTACGAGCAGTACTTC. It codes for CALRGGPRSSYEQYF.

J is TRBJ2-1 and V is TRBV11-2; no reliable D call. CDR1 and CDR2 from the germline V gene are SGHAT and FQNNGV. V was trimmed by 1 base and J by 9 bases, leaving 10 bases between them. This CDR3 has 13 amino acids. DNA of the CDR3: TGTGCCAGCAGCTTAGTTAGAGGCGGTGAGCAGTTCTTC. Amino acids: CASSLVRGGEQFF.

The gene calls are TRBV19 and TRBJ1-1; TRBD1 might be the D (6 bases). The CDR3 has 12 residues. The V and J ends lost 4 bases and 3 bases respectively, with 6 bases between them. Germline V gives CDR1 LNHDA, CDR2 SQIVND (reference sequence). In DNA form, the CDR3 reads TGTGCCAGTAGTACAGGGGACACTGAAGCTTTCTTT. Translation: CASSTGDTEAFF.

The J gene is TRBJ2-5, the V gene TRBV5-1; 8 bases match TRBD1. CDR3 length: 15 residues. From germline, CDR1 is SGHRS and CDR2 YFSETQ. Losses at the gene ends were 0 bases for V and 5 bases for J; bases not matched to a gene: 6. The chain's CDR3 is CASSLAGGAYETQYF. As DNA, the CDR3 is TGCGCCAGCAGCTTGGCAGGGGGCGCATACGAGACCCAGTACTTC.

The J gene is TRBJ1-5, the V gene TRBV18; maybe TRBD1 (6 bases). CDR1 and CDR2 (germline): KGHSH, LQKENI. The CDR3 has 15 amino acids. V shed 3 bases and J shed 0 bases, with 9 bases lying between them. CDR3 amino acids: CASSPRTASNQPQHF. For the CDR3, the DNA is TGTGCCAGCTCACCCCGGACAGCTAGCAATCAGCCCCAGCATTTT.

This chain joins TRBV19 and TRBJ1-5, with 8 bases fitting TRBD1. V lost 6 bases, J lost 2 bases, and 3 bases stayed unmatched. The CDR3 extends over 14 amino acids. The germline V gene encodes CDR1 LNHDA and CDR2 SQIVND (reference sequence). CDR3 amino acids: CASRPGQGNQPQHF. CDR3 in DNA: TGTGCCAGTAGGCCGGGACAGGGCAATCAGCCCCAGCATTTT.

This sequence joins TRBV2 and TRBJ2-2, with TRBD2 identical over 10 bases. Trimming removed 7 bases from V and 5 bases from J; junction bases left unmatched: 7. Germline V gene data show CDR1 as SNHLY and CDR2 as FYNNEI. The CDR3 runs to 15 residues. For the CDR3, the DNA is TGTGCCAGCACGGGGAAGCGGGGGGGTACCGGGGAGCTGTTTTTT. Translating gives CASTGKRGGTGELFF.

CDR3 sequence (DNA): TGTGCCAGTAGTGATGGAGGGGGCAGGTCACCCCTCCACTTT. Residues: CASSDGGGRSPLHF. V and J are TRBV19 and TRBJ1-6; 7 bases are a match to TRBD1. J lost 10 bases, V lost 5 bases, and 8 bases had no gene match. CDR1 LNHDA and CDR2 SQIVND come from the germline V gene (reference sequence). The CDR3 length is 14 residues.

The rearrangement uses TRBV4-2 and TRBJ2-7; a weak D match, TRBD2 (5 bases). Germline V CDR1 and CDR2: LGHNA, YNFKEQ. CDR3 length equals 14 residues. The V and J ends lost 1 base and 5 bases respectively, with 12 bases between them. CDR3 residues: CASSQGEYEDEQYF. The CDR3 DNA follows: TGTGCCAGCAGCCAAGGGGAGTATGAGGACGAGCAGTACTTC.

The rearrangement links TRBV11-3 to TRBJ2-1; TRBD2 matches 11 bases. V dropped 0 bases and J dropped 2; count of bases not matched to a gene: 3. In germline, CDR1 is SGHNT, CDR2 YENEEA. The CDR3 is made up of 17 amino acids. This CDR3 is CASSLEIAGGPYNEQFF. The DNA for the CDR3 is TGTGCCAGCAGCTTAGAAATAGCGGGAGGGCCCTACAATGAGCAGTTCTTC.